This T cell receptor (beta chain) was profiled in a study of blood T cell repertoires in COVID-19. Study as a whole: COVID-19 samples collected from the United States, Italy and Spain covered acute and convalescent phases. PBMCs, B-cell-depleted T cells, or T cells were the source of the cDNA or gDNA that made up the material.

Original analysis: Using reference gene primer amplification, nucleated cell counts were estimated. Generated by immunoSEQ multiplex PCR, the TCRdb table keeps only in-frame clones and is missing some. V and J calls plus clone size are reproduced from that table; the DNA served to infer D and trimming. This sample has 270,000 or so clones, with about 86% found just once. This CDR3 comprises 13 residues. V was shortened by 8 bases and J by 8 bases, with 13 bases between the two germline ends. The germline gives CDR1 LGHNT, CDR2 FRNRAP. This sequence originates from a woman between 55 and 75 years old with active or convalescent COVID-19. Sequenced: peripheral blood. The V gene is TRBV12-5, the J gene TRBJ1-6; D is possibly TRBD1 (6 bases). CDR3 loop: CASRGGGDSPLHF. The CDR3, as DNA: TGTGCTAGTCGAGGGGGGGGCGATTCACCCCTCCACTTT.